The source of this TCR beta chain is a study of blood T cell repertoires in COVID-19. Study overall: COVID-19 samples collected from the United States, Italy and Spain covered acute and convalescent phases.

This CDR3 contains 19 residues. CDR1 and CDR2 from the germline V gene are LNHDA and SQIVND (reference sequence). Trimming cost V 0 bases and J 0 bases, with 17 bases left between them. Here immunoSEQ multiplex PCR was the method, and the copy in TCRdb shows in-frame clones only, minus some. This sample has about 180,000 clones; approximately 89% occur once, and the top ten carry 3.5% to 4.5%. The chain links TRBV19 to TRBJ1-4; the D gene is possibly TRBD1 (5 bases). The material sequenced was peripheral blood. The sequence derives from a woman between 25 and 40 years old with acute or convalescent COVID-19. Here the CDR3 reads CASSIDRGGATSTNEKLFF. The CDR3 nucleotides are TGTGCCAGTAGTATAGATCGTGGAGGGGCGACTTCAACTAATGAAAAACTGTTTTTT.